The 7 T cell receptor beta chains in this list originate from one sample, sequenced in a study of blood T cell repertoires in COVID-19 (dated by TCRdb to 2019 to 2021). The library was produced with the immunoSEQ multiplex PCR assay. TCRdb obtained this table from immuneACCESS and retained in-frame rearrangements with V and J assigned. These tables miss some clones; where compared with another copy, unresolved V genes account for less than half of the shortfall, and the remainder is unexplained. The sample data list approximately 70,000 clones, and around 93% of these were observed just once. The ten largest clones represent 4.5% to 6% of the sample. Sequencing used peripheral blood. The receptors come from a woman between 55 and 75 years old with active COVID-19.

As regards this clone: Other nucleotide sequences from this sample produce the same CDR3. The chain carries TRBV18 and TRBJ2-7, with 7 bases aligning to TRBD1. This CDR3 is built from 14 residues. Looked up from germline, CDR1 is KGHSH and CDR2 is LQKENI. The junction had 4 bases not matched to a gene; V was cut back by 3 bases and J by 2 bases. The CDR3 nucleotides read TGTGCCAGCTCACCCAGACAGGGAACCTACGAGCAGTACTTC. Amino acids: CASSPRQGTYEQYF. Variable domain in full (rest from reference TRBV18 and TRBJ2-7): NAGVMQNPRHLVRRRGQEARLRCSPMKGHSHVYWYRQLPEEGLKFMVYLQKENIIDESGMPKERFSAEFPKEGPSILRIQQVVRGDSAAYFCASSPRQGTYEQYFGPGTRLTVT.

This clone was recorded once. V gene TRBV28 combines with J gene TRBJ2-1; 10 bases match TRBD2. From germline, CDR1 is MDHEN and CDR2 SYDVKM. V dropped 3 bases and J dropped 2; count of bases not matched to a gene: 4. CDR3 size: 16 residues. In DNA, the CDR3 is TGTGCCAGCAGTTTCGCAGCGGGAGGGCCCTACAATGAGCAGTTCTTC. Its translation: CASSFAAGGPYNEQFF.

This clone was picked up a small number of times. The J gene is TRBJ2-5, the V gene TRBV7-2; D gene ambiguous. CDR1 is SGHTA and CDR2 is FQGNSA in the germline V gene. Trimming shortened V by 1 base and J by 5 bases, and 8 bases separated the two germline ends. The CDR3 has 13 amino acids. This CDR3 reads CASSLGPRETQYF. In DNA, the CDR3 is TGTGCCAGCAGCTTAGGCCCCCGGGAGACCCAGTACTTC.

This clone was counted once. The chain recombines TRBV7-9 with TRBJ2-3; D may be TRBD2 (5 bases). The V end was cut by 3 bases, the J end by 2 bases, with 18 bases between. The CDR3 totals 17 residues. Germline CDR1 is SEHNR and CDR2 is FQNEAQ (reference sequence). CDR3 in DNA: TGTGCCAGCAGCTTGGGCGCGGGCGACCTCCTCACAGATACGCAGTATTTT. It translates to CASSLGAGDLLTDTQYF.

This chain uses TRBV2 with TRBJ2-3, with no clear D. This CDR3 comprises 12 residues. Germline V lookup: CDR1 SNHLY, CDR2 FYNNEI. With 5 bases removed from V and 4 bases from J, the gap between germline ends came to 7 bases. CDR3 coding DNA: TGTGCCAGCAGTCCCCGGGCAGATACGCAGTATTTT. Its protein product is CASSPRADTQYF.

The rearrangement joins TRBV10-1 to TRBJ2-5; maybe TRBD1 (5 bases). Germline values: CDR1 WNHNN, CDR2 SYGVQD (reference sequence). CDR3 length: 14 residues. The V end was cut by 1 base, the J end by 1 base, with 7 bases between. CDR3 bases: TGCGCCAGCAGTGAGTTTCAGGGCCAAGAGACCCAGTACTTC. This gives the protein CASSEFQGQETQYF.

The chain uses TRBV12-5 and TRBJ2-7, with TRBD1 matching 8 bases. V shed 4 bases and J 3 bases; nucleotides not matched to a gene: 8. The CDR3 runs to 15 residues. The germline V gene encodes CDR1 LGHNT and CDR2 FRNRAP. This CDR3 reads CASGSSGQGFYEQYF. Here the CDR3 DNA reads TGTGCTAGTGGTTCCTCCGGACAGGGCTTCTACGAGCAGTACTTC.